This T cell receptor (beta chain) was sequenced during a study of early T cells in non-severe SARS-CoV-2 infection. Study-level background: Unsorted whole-blood RNA was sequenced in bulk, leaving chains unpaired.

Study outcomes and limitations: Matching with VDJdb favored anti-spike CD8 responses (missing private and CD4 specificities).

Individual cDNA molecules each received unique molecular identifiers attached to them. TCRdb re-called the 5' RACE reads through MiXCR, storing one row per CDR3 protein. The sample holds tens of thousands of distinct CDR3 sequences, about 12% seen once. This clonotype was counted many times. Its antigen is unknown. Material for sequencing was whole blood. This TCR came from an adult who was a healthcare worker with PCR-confirmed SARS-CoV-2 infection or an uninfected control (not recorded which).

The CDR3 DNA is TGCAGTGCCCAAACCGGGACACGGGATACGCAGTATTTT. Its protein is CSAQTGTRDTQYF. The chain links TRBV20-1 to TRBJ2-3; TRBD1 is a possible D gene (6 bases). This CDR3 comprises 13 residues. V lost 6 bases to trimming and J lost 6 bases, with 16 bases between them. Germline CDR1 and CDR2: DFQATT and SNEGSKA (reference sequence).